Included here is one TCR beta chain sequence, with context. The sample comes from a study of response to subunit inactivated influenza vaccine. Germline-derived CDR1 and CDR2 are SEHNR and FQNEAQ (reference sequence). This CDR3 contains 12 residues. Trimming removed 5 bases at V and 5 bases at J, with 9 bases between. TCRdb analysed the RT-PCR reads with MiXCR anew, one entry per CDR3 protein. In the table there are roughly 540,000 distinct CDR3 sequences, roughly 23% of which are singletons. These same data were also listed under a study on T cells expressing NK-cell markers. Per that study: Synthesis of TCR beta cDNA relied on 5'RACE template switching carrying UMIs. Sorted CD3+CD56+NKG2C+, CD3+CD56+NKG2C- and CD3+CD56-NKG2C+ T-cell subsets were beta-chain profiled. Seven HCMV-seropositive donors and one seronegative donor made up the eight sequenced donors. Where a handful of donors were concerned, these clonotypes also led the CD3+CD56-NKG2C+ fraction.

This sequence joins TRBV7-9 and TRBJ1-2; possible D gene TRBD1, 6 bases. The sequencing used CD4+ T cells sorted from PBMCs, collected approximately 13 days after vaccination. The TCR comes from a man over 45 who received an inactivated influenza vaccine. In nucleotides, the CDR3 is TGTGCCAGCAGCCCAGGGGTTTATGGCTACACCTTC. It is translated as CASSPGVYGYTF.